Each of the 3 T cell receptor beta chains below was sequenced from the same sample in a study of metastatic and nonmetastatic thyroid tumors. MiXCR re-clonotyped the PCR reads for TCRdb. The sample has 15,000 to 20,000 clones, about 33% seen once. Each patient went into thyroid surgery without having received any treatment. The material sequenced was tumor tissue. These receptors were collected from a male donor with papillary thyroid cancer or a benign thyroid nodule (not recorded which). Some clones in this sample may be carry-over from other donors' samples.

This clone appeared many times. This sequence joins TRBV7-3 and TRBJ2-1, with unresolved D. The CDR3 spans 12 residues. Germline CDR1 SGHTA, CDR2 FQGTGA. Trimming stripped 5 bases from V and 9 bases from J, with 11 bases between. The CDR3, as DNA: TGTGCCAGCAGCCCCTACTTGGGTGAGCAGTTCTTC. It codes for CASSPYLGEQFF.

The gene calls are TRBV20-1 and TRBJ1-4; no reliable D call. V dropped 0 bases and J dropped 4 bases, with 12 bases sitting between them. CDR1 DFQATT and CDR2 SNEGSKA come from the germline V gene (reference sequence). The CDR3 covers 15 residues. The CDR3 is CSARDSEQINEKLFF. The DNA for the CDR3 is TGCAGTGCTAGAGATTCGGAACAGATTAATGAAAAACTGTTTTTT.

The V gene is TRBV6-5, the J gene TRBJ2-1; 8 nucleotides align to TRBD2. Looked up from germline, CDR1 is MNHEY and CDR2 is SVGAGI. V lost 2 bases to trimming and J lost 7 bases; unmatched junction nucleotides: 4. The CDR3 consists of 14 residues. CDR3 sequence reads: CASSYQRELNEQFF. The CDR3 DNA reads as TGTGCCAGCAGTTACCAGCGGGAGTTGAATGAGCAGTTCTTC.